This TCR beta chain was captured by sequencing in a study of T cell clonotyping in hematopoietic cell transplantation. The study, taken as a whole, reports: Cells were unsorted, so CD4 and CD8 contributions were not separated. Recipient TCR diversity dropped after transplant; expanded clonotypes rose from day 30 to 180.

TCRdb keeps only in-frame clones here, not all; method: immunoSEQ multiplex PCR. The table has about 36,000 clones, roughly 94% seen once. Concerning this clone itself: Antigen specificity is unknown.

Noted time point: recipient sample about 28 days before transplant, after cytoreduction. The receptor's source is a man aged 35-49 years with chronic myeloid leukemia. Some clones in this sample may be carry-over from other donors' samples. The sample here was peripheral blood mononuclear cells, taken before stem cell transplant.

The CDR3 DNA is TGCGCCAGCAGCTTGGGGCTAGCGTCGGAGACCCAGTACTTC. This encodes CASSLGLASETQYF. This chain links TRBV5-1 with TRBJ2-5; possibly TRBD2 for D (6 bases). CDR1 and CDR2 (germline): SGHRS, YFSETQ. V was clipped by 0 bases and J by 5 bases, with 11 bases between them. This CDR3 contains 14 residues.